This T cell receptor beta chain originates from a study of blood T cell repertoires in COVID-19. Study background: Samples of COVID-19 (acute and convalescent) were obtained from the United States, Italy and Spain. Sources were T cells, B-cell-depleted T cells, or PBMCs; the material itself was cDNA or gDNA.

As originally analysed: Estimation of nucleated cell counts relied on the amplification of reference gene primers. Here immunoSEQ multiplex PCR was the method, and the copy in TCRdb shows in-frame clones only, minus some. For V, J and clone size, that table is used; D and trimming come from the DNA. The sample lists 150,000 to 200,000 clones; 80% to 90% were seen once. V shed 4 bases and J 5 bases; nucleotides not matched to a gene: 12. The CDR3 has 16 residues. Germline CDR1 is LGHDT and CDR2 is YNNKEL (reference sequence). This chain uses TRBV3-1 (or the pseudogene TRBV3-2) with TRBJ2-5, with 8 nucleotides matching TRBD2. The clonotype originates from a man aged 40-50 years who had recovered from COVID-19. The specimen sequenced was peripheral blood. The CDR3 DNA reads as TGTGCCAGCAGCCGGACAACTAGCGGCCTAGGGGAGACCCAGTACTTC. Its translation is CASSRTTSGLGETQYF.